This T cell receptor beta chain came from a study of OX40 agonist ivuxolimab in advanced cancers. For the study at large: Patients received ivuxolimab, an agonistic anti-OX40 (CD134) antibody. Two cutaneous melanoma patients and one hepatocellular carcinoma patient, three in all, had partial responses. Study-wide results and caveats: CD4+ and CD8+ T cells in blood underwent clonal expansion by week 6 at 0.1 to 3.0 mg/kg.

Comment on this clone: What it recognizes is unknown.

Method: immunoSEQ multiplex PCR; TCRdb's copy keeps in-frame clones and lacks some. The sample holds 98,000 or so clones, roughly nine tenths seen once. The V gene's germline CDR1 is SGHRS and CDR2 YFSETQ. J gave up 0 bases and V 0 bases, and 10 bases lay outside the gene matches. CDR3 size: 18 residues. The material sequenced was CD4+ or CD8+ T cells sorted from blood, taken in a trial of the OX40 agonist ivuxolimab. The sequence was collected from an adult with an advanced solid tumor such as melanoma, head and neck, liver or kidney cancer. The chain links TRBV5-1 to TRBJ2-7, with 9 bases matching TRBD1. The CDR3 nucleotides are TGCGCCAGCAGCTTGGCCGGGTGGACAGGGGCAAGCTCCTACGAGCAGTACTTC. Its translation: CASSLAGWTGASSYEQYF.